This T cell receptor (beta chain) was captured by sequencing in a study of vaccination and CD4 T cells after COVID-19. Treatment reported: approximately nine-day PBMC culture with coronavirus spike peptide pools or control peptides (ViraFEST assay). The assay that was used to sequence DNA from cultured CD4+ T cells was the Oncomine TCR Beta short-read assay. Using its own MiXCR run on the PCR reads, TCRdb lists one record per CDR3 protein. The data show over 14,000 distinct CDR3 sequences, 50% to 55% seen once. V shed 3 bases, J shed 4 bases, and the junction held 7 bases outside the gene matches. From germline, CDR1 is DFQATT and CDR2 SNEGSKA (reference sequence). The CDR3 is 14 residues long. For this clonotype: Its specificity is unknown.

V is TRBV20-1 and J is TRBJ1-1, with 8 bases that match TRBD1. Specimen: CD4+ T cells from blood, cultured in vitro. The sequence derives from a human donor who had recovered from COVID-19. CDR3 residues: CSARNQGAGTEAFF. As DNA, the CDR3 is TGCAGTGCTAGGAACCAGGGGGCTGGCACTGAAGCTTTCTTT.